The clone carrying this T cell receptor beta chain is a singleton in its sample. Its cognate antigen is unknown. V was shortened by 2 bases and J by 4 bases, with 12 bases between the two germline ends. This CDR3 contains 15 residues. Germline V lookup: CDR1 KGHSH, CDR2 LQKENI. Sequenced by immunoSEQ multiplex PCR; TCRdb stores in-frame clones only, minus some. The repertoire holds tens of thousands of clones, with over 75% as singletons. These data come from a study of T cell responses to AZD1222 COVID-19 vaccine. General study results and limits: A reported finding is that nearly half of spike-specific TCRs target unmutated variant regions. When two AZD1222 doses had been given, Spike-specific TCR breadth and depth rose.

The sequence derives from an adult in good health. Sequences were derived from peripheral blood, sampled on day 0 of AZD1222 vaccination. The chain combines TRBV18 with TRBJ2-1, with D perhaps matching TRBD2 (6 bases). CDR3 residues: CASSPDYGGYNEQFF. The DNA of the CDR3 is TGTGCCAGCTCACCAGATTACGGGGGTTACAATGAGCAGTTCTTC.